Listed below are T cell receptor beta chains from one sample, sequenced in a study of CD8+ T cells in alopecia areata. Here immunoSEQ multiplex PCR was the method, and the copy in TCRdb shows in-frame clones only, minus some. The table has about 200,000 clones, 56% seen once. Specimen: CD8+ T cells sorted from blood. These TCRs come from a human donor in good health. CDR3s include the opening cysteine and the closing phenylalanine or tryptophan. A D gene is named only where the DNA matches it firmly. Only some rows state a clone size, as once, few, many or a class for expanded clones.

v_call	clone_size	d_call	j_call	cdr3_aa	cdr3_nt
TRBV4-1	-	TRBD1	TRBJ1-2	CASSQDPGTGVVYGYTF	TGCGCCAGCAGCCAAGACCCCGGGACAGGGGTAGTCTATGGCTACACCTTC
TRBV5-4	-	-	TRBJ1-5	CASSLWGQPQHF	TGTGCCAGCAGCTTGTGGGGTCAGCCCCAGCATTTT
TRBV7-9	-	-	TRBJ1-1	CASSYLTGRTEAFF	TGTGCCAGCAGCTACCTGACAGGAAGGACTGAAGCTTTCTTT
TRBV5-6	-	-	TRBJ1-1	CASSLPGDTEAFF	TGTGCCAGCAGCTTGCCAGGGGACACTGAAGCTTTCTTT
TRBV6-5	-	-	TRBJ2-7	CASSRDGNPYEQYF	TGTGCCAGCAGTAGGGACGGAAACCCCTACGAGCAGTACTTC
TRBV5-1	-	-	TRBJ2-5	CASSLVGPQETQYF	TGCGCCAGCAGCTTGGTGGGGCCCCAAGAGACCCAGTACTTC
TRBV15	-	-	TRBJ1-2	CATSSRGAGYGYTF	TGTGCCACCAGCTCTCGGGGCGCAGGGTATGGCTACACCTTC
TRBV13	-	-	TRBJ2-5	CASSQGTGETQYF	TGTGCCAGCAGCCAGGGGACTGGGGAGACCCAGTACTTC
TRBV5-6	-	-	TRBJ2-2	CASSLSGLSHTGELFF	TGTGCCAGCAGTTTGTCGGGACTCTCGCACACCGGGGAGCTGTTTTTT
TRBV14	-	-	TRBJ1-2	CASSPQSQFNYGYTF	TGTGCCAGCAGTCCTCAATCGCAGTTTAACTATGGCTACACCTTC
TRBV5-6	-	-	TRBJ2-7	CASSFRGNYEQYF	TGTGCCAGCAGCTTCCGGGGGAACTACGAGCAGTACTTC
TRBV7-9	-	TRBD1	TRBJ1-6	CASSLPRDRGWALHF	TGTGCCAGCAGCTTACCCCGGGACAGGGGGTGGGCCCTCCACTTT
TRBV7-6	-	TRBD1	TRBJ2-3	CASTLGTGVDTQYF	TGCGCCAGCACCCTGGGGACAGGGGTGGATACGCAGTATTTT
TRBV25-1	-	-	TRBJ1-2	CARGPGRGYTF	TGTGCCAGAGGGCCCGGGCGGGGCTACACCTTC
TRBV19	-	-	TRBJ1-5	CASKKGNQPQHF	TGTGCCAGTAAAAAGGGCAATCAGCCCCAGCATTTT
TRBV7-9	-	-	TRBJ2-5	CASSFVTEETQYF	TGTGCCAGCAGCTTTGTTACAGAAGAGACCCAGTACTTC
TRBV7-9	-	-	TRBJ1-1	CASSLAYPEAFF	TGTGCCAGCAGCTTAGCGTATCCTGAAGCTTTCTTT
TRBV27	-	-	TRBJ1-6	CASGVGPIQPFVPLHF	TGTGCCAGCGGGGTGGGTCCAATCCAGCCGTTTGTCCCCCTCCACTTT
TRBV25-1	-	-	TRBJ1-1	CASRGRGDTEAFF	TGTGCCAGCCGCGGGAGAGGGGACACTGAAGCTTTCTTT
TRBV27	-	-	TRBJ2-7	CASSQGRGGYEQYF	TGTGCCAGCAGCCAGGGGAGGGGGGGCTACGAGCAGTACTTC
TRBV14	-	-	TRBJ1-2	CASSQWRGGYTF	TGTGCCAGCAGCCAATGGAGGGGTGGCTACACCTTC
TRBV10-3	few	-	TRBJ2-3	CAISPGGRGTDTQYF	TGTGCCATCAGCCCCGGTGGCAGAGGCACAGATACGCAGTATTTT
TRBV30	-	-	TRBJ1-2	CAWTEGWGYTF	TGTGCCTGGACGGAGGGATGGGGCTACACCTTC
TRBV5-6	-	-	TRBJ1-5	CASSTTWTGFQPQHF	TGTGCCAGCAGCACCACCTGGACGGGGTTTCAGCCCCAGCATTTT
TRBV6-4	many	TRBD1	TRBJ1-1	CASSSSGDSTEAFF	TGTGCCAGCAGTAGCTCAGGGGACAGCACTGAAGCTTTCTTT
TRBV4-1	-	-	TRBJ2-7	CASSQRLAGAYEQYF	TGCGCCAGCAGCCAAAGGCTGGCAGGGGCCTACGAGCAGTACTTC
TRBV6-6	few	-	TRBJ1-3	CASSYSIMGNTIYF	TGTGCCAGCAGTTACTCGATAATGGGAAACACCATATATTTT